These 31 T cell receptor beta chains came from one sample sequenced in a study of identical twins (dated by TCRdb to 2016 to 2017). Library construction relied on 5' RACE. Instrument on record: Illumina HiSeq 2000. TCRdb redid the processing of the public reads, applying fastp at Q25 and MiXCR, and retained in-frame beta chains. Every distinct CDR3 protein forms one entry, paired with its most common genes and DNA. The sample profile shows roughly 690,000 distinct CDR3 sequences; 6.1% of them were found once. The top ten hold around 2% of the sample. The sample comprised naive T cells sorted from blood. Per the publication, the cell subset or site label means: cells isolated with a human naive T-cell isolation kit. These receptors were taken from a man younger than 30 in good health.

This CDR3 is CASSQTGRGNTGELFF. The CDR3 coding sequence is TGTGCCAGCAGCCAAACCGGGAGGGGGAACACCGGGGAGCTGTTTTTT. V gene TRBV3-1 combines with J gene TRBJ2-2, with 8 bases that match TRBD2. J gave up 1 base and V 2 bases, and 3 bases lay outside the gene matches. This CDR3 has 16 residues. Germline assignment: CDR1 LGHDT and CDR2 YNNKEL (reference sequence). The variable domain in full, with the rest retrieved from reference TRBV3-1 and TRBJ2-2, is DTAVSQTPKYLVTQMGNDKSIKCEQNLGHDTMYWYKQDSKKFLKIMFSYNNKELIINETVPNRFSPKSPDKAHLNLHINSLELGDSAVYFCASSQTGRGNTGELFFGEGSRLTVL.

The table lists this clonotype with a few counts. The V gene is TRBV20-1, the J gene TRBJ2-7; 8 bases are shared with TRBD1. This CDR3 region has 14 residues. The V and J ends lost 0 bases and 7 bases, in that order; junction bases with no gene match: 8. The germline V gene has CDR1 DFQATT and CDR2 SNEGSKA (reference sequence). CDR3 region: CSARDRPGGWEQYF. The CDR3, as DNA: TGCAGTGCTAGAGATCGGCCAGGGGGCTGGGAGCAGTACTTC.

This clonotype was counted many times. The chain recombines TRBV20-1 with TRBJ2-2; D possibly corresponds to TRBD2 (5 bases). Germline CDR1 reads DFQATT; CDR2 reads SNEGSKA (reference sequence). The CDR3 consists of 13 residues. Trimming took off 5 bases at V and 7 bases at J, with 14 bases between the two ends. CDR3 nucleotide sequence: TGCAGTGCTGGTGACTACCTCGACGGGGAGCTGTTTTTT. It encodes CSAGDYLDGELFF.

This clonotype was observed many times. The chain recombines TRBV27 with TRBJ2-7; no firm D call. V lost 2 bases, J lost 0 bases, and 8 bases lay in between. CDR3 size: 14 residues. CDR1 MNHEY and CDR2 SMNVEV come from the germline V gene (reference sequence). The CDR3 DNA follows: TGTGCCAGCAGTTTAAGGGCACGCTCCTACGAGCAGTACTTC. This gives the protein CASSLRARSYEQYF.

This clonotype has a count of ten or more. The rearrangement joins TRBV27 to TRBJ1-2; a weak D match, TRBD1 (6 bases). Trimming removed 6 bases from V and 4 bases from J, with 27 bases in between. The CDR3 sequence is 18 residues long. CDR1 MNHEY and CDR2 SMNVEV come from the germline V gene (reference sequence). The DNA for the CDR3 is TGTGCCAGCAGAAGGGGGGCGTCGGGGTCCCCCAACCCCTATGGCTACACCTTC. Residues: CASRRGASGSPNPYGYTF.

This clonotype has at least ten counts. The chain uses TRBV15 and TRBJ2-4; D is ambiguous. Germline V gene sequence: CDR1 LNHNV, CDR2 YYDKDF (reference sequence). The V end was cut by 0 bases, the J end by 4 bases, with 10 bases between. The CDR3 runs 15 residues. Here the CDR3 DNA reads TGTGCCACCAGCAGAGATTGGGCAGAGAAAAACATTCAGTACTTC. It translates to CATSRDWAEKNIQYF.

This clonotype was found many times. The genes are TRBV20-1 and TRBJ2-1; D not resolved. CDR3 size: 12 residues. The ends were cut back, 3 bases at V and 6 bases at J, with 9 bases in the middle. Germline V CDR1 and CDR2: DFQATT, SNEGSKA (reference sequence). CDR3 amino acids: CSARIRSNEQFF. The DNA for the CDR3 is TGCAGTGCTAGGATACGGAGCAATGAGCAGTTCTTC.

The sample holds many counts of this clonotype. The chain employs TRBV12-3 or TRBV12-4 and TRBJ1-2, with TRBD1 as a possible D gene (5 bases). This CDR3 region has 14 residues. Trimming removed 7 bases from V and 4 bases from J, with 16 bases in between. The CDR3 loop reads CASKEQDGGYGYTF. In DNA, the CDR3 is TGTGCCAGCAAAGAACAGGACGGGGGCTATGGCTACACCTTC.

The sample holds many counts of this clonotype. The chain couples TRBV7-2 to TRBJ2-7; no clear D. The CDR3 has 14 residues. V lost 5 bases and J lost 0, with 11 bases in between. The V gene's germline CDR1 is SGHTA and CDR2 FQGNSA. CDR3 amino acids: CASSPDLSSYEQYF. DNA of the CDR3: TGTGCCAGCAGCCCAGACTTATCCTCCTACGAGCAGTACTTC.

This clonotype was seen more than once but under ten times. The V gene is TRBV12-3 or TRBV12-4, the J gene TRBJ2-3; tentatively, D is TRBD1 or TRBD2 (6 bases each). The ends were cut back, 0 bases at V and 3 bases at J, with 10 bases in the middle. The CDR3 is 15 residues long. In DNA form, the CDR3 reads TGTGCCAGCAGTTTAGCGGGGGGCATGACAGATACGCAGTATTTT. This encodes CASSLAGGMTDTQYF.

This clonotype was found many times. The chain uses TRBV20-1 and TRBJ2-5; 10 nucleotides agree with TRBD1. Trimming took 1 base from V and 2 from J; bases not matched to a gene: 4. Germline V gene lookup returns CDR1 DFQATT and CDR2 SNEGSKA (reference sequence). This CDR3 is built from 15 residues. CDR3 coding DNA: TGCAGTGCTAGAGGGCCGGGACAGGGGCAAGAGACCCAGTACTTC. Translating it yields CSARGPGQGQETQYF.

The V gene is TRBV19, the J gene TRBJ1-1; no definite D call. V shed 5 bases and J shed 5 bases, with 15 bases lying between them. The CDR3 runs to 14 residues. The germline V gene has CDR1 LNHDA and CDR2 SQIVND (reference sequence). CDR3 region: CASSVRHRNTEAFF. The CDR3 DNA reads TGTGCCAGTAGTGTCCGGCACCGGAATACTGAAGCTTTCTTT.

This clonotype turned up a few times. J is TRBJ2-1 and V is TRBV4-1, with TRBD1 matching over 8 bases. With 0 bases clipped from V and 7 bases from J, the junction kept 11 bases outside the gene matches. CDR3 size: 17 residues. The germline gives CDR1 MGHRA, CDR2 YSYEKL. In DNA, the CDR3 is TGCGCCAGCAGCCAAGATCTCCAGGGGGCGAGCTGGAATGAGCAGTTCTTC. This sequence encodes CASSQDLQGASWNEQFF.

This clonotype was detected ten times or more. The J gene is TRBJ2-1, the V gene TRBV6-4, with a tentative D call TRBD2 (5 bases). The length of the CDR3 is 13 residues. V gave up 0 bases and J gave up 10 bases, with 10 bases separating them. CDR1 and CDR2 (germline): MRHNA, SNTAGT. The CDR3 loop reads CASSDSSGGEQFF. In DNA form, the CDR3 reads TGTGCCAGCAGTGACTCGAGTGGAGGAGAGCAGTTCTTC.

V and J are TRBV2 and TRBJ2-1; D is ambiguous. The CDR3 has 14 residues. The V end lost 2 bases, the J end lost 0 bases, and 5 bases lay between the germline ends. From germline, CDR1 is SNHLY and CDR2 FYNNEI. CDR3 region: CASSEISSYNEQFF. The CDR3 DNA follows: TGTGCCAGCAGTGAAATAAGCTCCTACAATGAGCAGTTCTTC.

This clonotype has at least ten counts. The chain couples TRBV12-3 or TRBV12-4 to TRBJ1-3; TRBD1 agrees at 7 bases. V was pared by 6 bases and J by 0 bases, with 5 bases of the junction left unmatched. The CDR3 covers 15 residues. DNA for the CDR3: TGTGCCAGCAGCCAAGGGACAGTCTCTGGAAACACCATATATTTT. Its protein product is CASSQGTVSGNTIYF.

This clonotype came up a few times. V is TRBV29-1 and J is TRBJ1-1; D is uncertain. Germline V gives CDR1 SQVTM, CDR2 ANQGSEA. V shed 6 bases and J shed 4 bases, with 9 bases lying between them. The CDR3 runs 11 residues. The CDR3 reads CSVPALTEAFF. DNA of the CDR3: TGCAGCGTCCCAGCACTCACTGAAGCTTTCTTT.

The chain uses TRBV6-2 or TRBV6-3 and TRBJ1-1; D not resolved. The V gene's germline CDR1 is MNHEY and CDR2 SVGEGT. The CDR3 extends over 13 amino acids. V shed 8 bases and J shed 2 bases, with 12 bases lying between them. CDR3 DNA: TGTGCCAGCCTTGGGTTCGGCAACACTGAAGCTTTCTTT. Amino acid sequence: CASLGFGNTEAFF.

This clonotype turned up a few times. The V gene is TRBV7-2, the J gene TRBJ2-4, with TRBD1 matching 8 bases. Trimming removed 3 bases from V and 5 bases from J; junction bases left unmatched: 9. The CDR3 has 16 amino acids. Germline V gene sequence: CDR1 SGHTA, CDR2 FQGNSA. This chain's CDR3 is CASSFGGPGQENIQYF. Here the CDR3 DNA reads TGTGCCAGCAGCTTTGGGGGACCGGGACAGGAAAACATTCAGTACTTC.

This clonotype occurred many times. The chain couples TRBV12-3 or TRBV12-4 to TRBJ2-7; 10 bases map to TRBD1. The CDR3 is made up of 14 amino acids. The junction had 10 bases not matched to a gene; V was cut back by 5 bases and J by 9 bases. CDR3 nucleotide sequence: TGTGCCAGCAGTAACCGGGACAGGGGTAAGGGGCAGTACGTC. Its protein product is CASSNRDRGKGQYV.

In its sample, this clonotype was seen a few times. J is TRBJ2-1 and V is TRBV4-3, with D hard to call. Trimming took off 0 bases at V and 0 bases at J, with 12 bases between the two ends. The CDR3 runs 17 residues. The germline V gene encodes CDR1 LGHNA and CDR2 YSLEER. The CDR3 spells CASSQDHRTSSYNEQFF. The CDR3, as DNA: TGCGCCAGCAGCCAAGATCATAGGACCAGCTCCTACAATGAGCAGTTCTTC.

This chain links TRBV30 with TRBJ2-1; TRBD1 is a possible D gene (6 bases). This CDR3 region has 15 residues. The germline CDR1 and CDR2 sequences are GTSNPN and SVGIG (reference sequence). Trimming took 2 bases from V and 10 from J, leaving 21 bases between them. CDR3 DNA: TGTGCCTGGAGTCGAGGGACAACTCAGAGGGGGGAGCAGTTCTTC. Translation gives CAWSRGTTQRGEQFF.

The chain employs TRBV11-2 and TRBJ2-7; 10 bases fit TRBD2. CDR3 length: 18 amino acids. Unmatched junction bases numbered 12, after V lost 1 base and J lost 3 bases. Germline V lookup: CDR1 SGHAT, CDR2 FQNNGV. The CDR3 DNA follows: TGTGCCAGCAGCTTAGTTCTGGGGGCAGGGACTAGCGACTACGAGCAGTACTTC. This gives the protein CASSLVLGAGTSDYEQYF.

This clonotype was counted at least ten times. J is TRBJ2-3 and V is TRBV7-8; TRBD2 matches at 7 bases. Germline CDR1 and CDR2: SGHVS and FQNEAQ. The junction had 8 bases not matched to a gene; V was cut back by 7 bases and J by 1 base. CDR3 length: 15 residues. CDR3 amino acids: CASIQLAPRTDTQYF. The CDR3 nucleotides are TGTGCCAGCATCCAACTAGCGCCCCGCACAGATACGCAGTATTTT.

This clonotype turned up a few times. The chain carries TRBV7-9 and TRBJ2-5; a possible D gene is TRBD2 (5 bases). Deletions cut 5 bases from V and 4 bases from J, with 20 bases between. This CDR3 has 16 amino acids. Germline assignment: CDR1 SEHNR and CDR2 FQNEAQ (reference sequence). The CDR3 coding sequence is TGTGCCAGCAGCATCATACTAGAGGGTGTGGGAGAGACCCAGTACTTC. Translation gives CASSIILEGVGETQYF.

The chain recombines TRBV29-1 with TRBJ2-1, with unresolved D. Germline CDR1 reads SQVTM; CDR2 reads ANQGSEA. V was pared by 4 bases and J by 3 bases, with 13 bases between. CDR3 size: 14 residues. Here the CDR3 DNA reads TGCAGCGTTGTATCATCCGGCGGCTACAATGAGCAGTTCTTC. The encoded protein is CSVVSSGGYNEQFF.

This clonotype was detected a few times. V is TRBV14 and J is TRBJ2-5, with D possibly being TRBD2 (5 bases). The germline V and J ends were trimmed by 4 bases and 2 bases, with 8 bases remaining between them. The CDR3 is 13 amino acids. Germline lookup yields CDR1 SGHDN and CDR2 FVKESK. CDR3 residues: CASSPEAQETQYF. CDR3 nucleotides: TGTGCCAGCAGCCCGGAGGCTCAAGAGACCCAGTACTTC. The entire variable domain, with the rest obtained from reference TRBV14 and TRBJ2-5, is as follows: EAGVTQFPSHSVIEKGQTVTLRCDPISGHDNLYWYRRVMGKEIKFLLHFVKESKQDESGMPNNRFLAERTGGTYSTLKVQPAELEDSGVYFCASSPEAQETQYFGPGTRLLVL.

This clonotype has just a few counts. This sequence joins TRBV5-6 and TRBJ2-3; D possibly corresponds to TRBD1 (5 bases). Deletions cut 2 bases from V and 4 bases from J, with 11 bases between. This CDR3 has 14 amino acids. CDR1 and CDR2 (germline): SGHDT, YYEEEE. The CDR3 protein is CASSFMQGADTQYF. CDR3 nucleotides: TGTGCCAGCAGCTTTATGCAGGGCGCAGATACGCAGTATTTT.

The rearrangement joins TRBV20-1 to TRBJ2-3; the D gene is possibly TRBD1 (6 bases). Per the germline V gene, CDR1 is DFQATT and CDR2 is SNEGSKA (reference sequence). Trimming pared 4 bases from V and 0 bases from J, leaving 20 bases between. The CDR3 runs 17 residues. The CDR3 protein is CSATANPGVGSTDTQYF. CDR3 sequence (DNA): TGCAGTGCTACCGCAAACCCAGGGGTAGGGAGCACAGATACGCAGTATTTT.

The chain couples TRBV15 to TRBJ1-5; possibly TRBD1 for D (5 bases). V lost 6 bases and J 7 bases, leaving 22 bases between the germline ends. The CDR3 runs to 16 residues. Germline CDR1 LNHNV, CDR2 YYDKDF (reference sequence). The CDR3 DNA reads as TGTGCCACCAGGGATCCGGGACTAGGGGATGGACAGCCCCAGCATTTT. It is translated as CATRDPGLGDGQPQHF.

The sample holds a few counts of this clonotype. The gene calls are TRBV20-1 and TRBJ2-5, with a tentative D call TRBD1 (5 bases). Trimming removed 6 bases at V and 2 bases at J, with 19 bases between. There are 15 residues in the CDR3. CDR1 DFQATT and CDR2 SNEGSKA come from the germline V gene (reference sequence). This CDR3 is CSAIGPQGPQETQYF. The CDR3 coding sequence is TGCAGTGCCATAGGGCCTCAGGGCCCTCAAGAGACCCAGTACTTC.